The clone carrying this T cell receptor (beta chain) has ten or more counts. The antigen is not known. CDR1 and CDR2 (germline): SEHNR, FQNEAQ (reference sequence). The V gene lost 2 bases and the J gene lost 10 bases, with 9 bases spanning the gap. CDR3 length: 12 residues. This specimen belongs to a study of early T cells in non-severe SARS-CoV-2 infection. The TCR library protocol attached unique molecular identifiers to the individual cDNA molecules. Via MiXCR, TCRdb re-called the 5' RACE reads, giving one row per CDR3 protein. The repertoire holds roughly 24,000 distinct CDR3 sequences, with about 5% as singletons. Overall study findings and caveats: Sequences matched to VDJdb favored anti-spike CD8 responses, while private and CD4 specificities were missed.

The V call is TRBV7-9, the J call TRBJ2-4, with D perhaps being TRBD1 or TRBD2 (5 bases each). Sequencing was performed on whole blood. This TCR derives from an adult who was a healthcare worker with PCR-confirmed SARS-CoV-2 infection or an uninfected control (not recorded which). CDR3 bases: TGTGCCAGCAGCTTATCGGGGCCTATTCAGTACTTC. Its translation: CASSLSGPIQYF.